The 21 T cell receptor beta chains listed next were all sequenced from one sample in a study of T cells in localized non-small cell lung cancer. Only in-frame clones appear in the TCRdb table, and some are missing; sequencing was by immunoSEQ multiplex PCR. The sample has about 11,000 clones, less than 35% seen once. Here the sequenced sample was lung tumor tissue, taken before any cancer treatment. These receptors were taken from a man aged 35-75 years with stage I lung adenocarcinoma.

The chain joins TRBV11-3 to TRBJ2-6; D is uncertain. The CDR3 totals 16 residues. Trimming took off 8 bases at V and 0 bases at J, with 14 bases between the two ends. Germline CDR1 reads SGHNT; CDR2 reads YENEEA. The CDR3 sequence: CASAPPGLSGANVLTF. In DNA, the CDR3 is TGTGCCAGCGCGCCCCCGGGTCTCTCTGGGGCCAACGTCCTGACTTTC.

The V call is TRBV10-2, the J call TRBJ1-1, with D hard to call. V was trimmed by 4 bases and J by 4 bases, leaving 10 bases between them. The length of the CDR3 is 13 residues. From germline, CDR1 is WSHSY and CDR2 SAAADI. The CDR3 DNA follows: TGCGCCAGCAGTGTTAGGGTGGGCACTGAAGCTTTCTTT. Translating it yields CASSVRVGTEAFF.

Many counts were recorded for this clone. This sequence joins TRBV11-3 and TRBJ2-7; D unclear. Germline V lookup: CDR1 SGHNT, CDR2 YENEEA. There are 16 residues in the CDR3. Trimming stripped 4 bases from V and 2 bases from J, with 18 bases between. CDR3 sequence reads: CASSSASLQSPYEQYF. The CDR3 nucleotides are TGTGCCAGCAGCTCCGCTTCCCTACAGAGTCCCTACGAGCAGTACTTC.

This clone was observed a handful of times. The chain couples TRBV6-8 to TRBJ2-2; TRBD2 matches at 13 bases. Germline CDR1 MNHGY, CDR2 SAAAGT. This CDR3 contains 16 residues. The V gene end was trimmed by 5 bases and the J gene end by 4 bases; junction bases not matched to a gene: 4. The CDR3 bases are TGTGCCAGCAGTGCCGGACTAGCGGGGGTCACCGGGGAGCTGTTTTTT. It is translated as CASSAGLAGVTGELFF.

This clone came up a few times. The V gene is TRBV6-8, the J gene TRBJ1-3; 7 bases line up with TRBD1. Per germline, CDR1 MNHGY and CDR2 SAAAGT. Trimming took 10 bases from V and 5 from J; bases not matched to a gene: 11. CDR3 length: 14 amino acids. CDR3 residues: CAIRSTGNRNTIYF. CDR3 DNA: TGTGCCATCAGGTCGACAGGGAATAGAAACACCATATATTTT.

This clone has a single count. This chain connects TRBV5-1 to TRBJ1-4; a possible D gene is TRBD1 (5 bases). Germline lookup yields CDR1 SGHRS and CDR2 YFSETQ. With 4 bases removed from V and 1 base from J, the gap between germline ends came to 8 bases. The CDR3 has 14 amino acids. CDR3 amino acids: CASSLGGTNEKLFF. The DNA of the CDR3 is TGCGCCAGCAGCCTCGGGGGAACTAATGAAAAACTGTTTTTT. Full variable domain (rest looked up from reference TRBV5-1 and TRBJ1-4): KAGVTQTPRYLIKTRGQQVTLSCSPISGHRSVSWYQQTPGQGLQFLFEYFSETQRNKGNFPGRFSGRQFSNSRSEMNVSTLELGDSALYLCASSLGGTNEKLFFGSGTQLSVL.

By frequency in the sample, this clone is medium-sized (0.01 to 0.1%). The chain joins TRBV19 to TRBJ1-1; no definite D call. The V and J ends lost 2 bases and 1 base respectively, with 11 bases between them. Germline CDR1 is LNHDA and CDR2 is SQIVND (reference sequence). The CDR3 sequence is 15 residues long. CDR3 nucleotides: TGTGCCAGTAGTATATCTCTAAGTGGGAACACTGAAGCTTTCTTT. It yields the protein CASSISLSGNTEAFF.

Only a few counts were recorded for this clone. The chain carries TRBV6-8 and TRBJ1-1; D is unclear. From germline, CDR1 is MNHGY and CDR2 SAAAGT. With 5 bases removed from V and 4 bases from J, the gap between germline ends came to 17 bases. This CDR3 has 15 amino acids. The CDR3 DNA follows: TGTGCCAGCAGTGGGCAGGTTGAGCTGGGCACTGAAGCTTTCTTT. Translating gives CASSGQVELGTEAFF.

This clone was seen a few times. The rearrangement links TRBV6-8 to TRBJ2-7, with unresolved D. Germline V gene lookup returns CDR1 MNHGY and CDR2 SAAAGT. This CDR3 spans 13 amino acids. V gave up 10 bases and J gave up 7 bases, with 20 bases separating them. CDR3 residues: CAIRAKLGDEQYF. CDR3 nucleotide sequence: TGTGCCATCAGAGCTAAGCTTGGGGATGAGCAGTACTTC.

In its sample, this clone was seen a few times. The rearrangement joins TRBV14 to TRBJ1-6; TRBD1 aligns across 9 bases. The CDR3 is made up of 15 amino acids. V gave up 4 bases and J gave up 8 bases; unmatched junction bases: 6. Germline CDR1 is SGHDN and CDR2 is FVKESK. Here the CDR3 reads CASSLYGTGYSPLHF. CDR3 bases: TGTGCCAGCAGCCTCTACGGGACAGGGTATTCACCCCTCCACTTT.

The CDR3 spells CASSPGTPTGELFF. CDR3 sequence (DNA): TGCGCCAGCAGCCCCGGGACTCCCACCGGGGAGCTGTTTTTT. V usage is TRBV5-1 and J usage is TRBJ2-2; D is perhaps TRBD2 (6 bases). This CDR3 contains 14 residues. With 4 bases removed from V and 4 bases from J, the gap between germline ends came to 11 bases. Germline V lookup: CDR1 SGHRS, CDR2 YFSETQ.

This clone rates as medium-sized. The genes are TRBV11-3 and TRBJ2-2; D is possibly TRBD2 (5 bases). Germline V CDR1 and CDR2: SGHNT, YENEEA. V lost 3 bases, J lost 3 bases, and 11 bases lay in between. CDR3 length equals 15 residues. The CDR3 loop is CASSLRVLYTGELFF. Here the CDR3 DNA reads TGTGCCAGCAGCTTGAGGGTGCTTTACACCGGGGAGCTGTTTTTT.

The chain combines TRBV30 with TRBJ1-3; 7 nucleotides match TRBD1. The CDR3 is 19 residues long. In germline, CDR1 is GTSNPN, CDR2 SVGIG (reference sequence). The trim removed 2 bases at V and 3 bases at J, leaving 19 bases unmatched. For the CDR3, the DNA is TGTGCCTGGAGTTTGCTACGGTCCCTACAGGGGAAGTTTGGAAACACCATATATTTT. This codes for CAWSLLRSLQGKFGNTIYF.

The J gene is TRBJ1-2, the V gene TRBV19; D might be TRBD1 (5 bases). The CDR3 is 14 residues long. The germline V gene encodes CDR1 LNHDA and CDR2 SQIVND (reference sequence). V was cut by 6 bases and J by 14 bases, with 25 bases left in between. This CDR3 reads CASSLPGLMRDRTF. The CDR3 region has the DNA TGTGCCAGTAGCTTACCGGGACTCATGAGAGATCGGACCTTC.

V usage is TRBV7-5 and J usage is TRBJ2-1; the table assigns TRBD1, which was not confirmed against the DNA. TRBV7-5 is given as a pseudogene. This CDR3 comprises 15 residues. The CDR3 is CASSLSGGSYNEQFF. The CDR3 region has the DNA TGTGCCAGCAGCTTGTCAGGGGGCTCCTACAATGAGCAGTTCTTC.

The CDR3 reads CASSSQGAGAFF. The CDR3 nucleotides are TGTGCCAGCAGTTCACAGGGGGCCGGAGCTTTCTTT. This sequence joins TRBV6-8 and TRBJ1-1; 9 bases agree with TRBD1. Per germline, CDR1 MNHGY and CDR2 SAAAGT. CDR3 length: 12 residues. V trimming: 4 bases; J trimming: 10 bases; junction bases outside the gene matches: 4.

This chain connects TRBV9 to TRBJ1-2, with D unclear. The V end lost 5 bases, the J end lost 0 bases, and 8 bases lay between the germline ends. The CDR3 contains 13 residues. From germline, CDR1 is SGDLS and CDR2 YYNGEE. For the CDR3, the DNA is TGTGCCAGCAGTATCGATTCTAACTATGGCTACACCTTC. This gives the protein CASSIDSNYGYTF.

As for this clone: The CDR3 does not close with the conserved phenylalanine or tryptophan, likely indicating a read error. This chain joins TRBV5-1 and TRBJ2-7; a possible D gene is TRBD2 (5 bases). Looked up from germline, CDR1 is SGHRS and CDR2 is YFSETQ. The CDR3 is made up of 15 amino acids. Trimming shortened V by 0 bases and J by 2 bases, and 12 bases separated the two germline ends. This chain's CDR3 is CASSLGGTGAYEQYL. DNA for the CDR3: TGCGCCAGCAGCTTGGGGGGAACCGGGGCCTACGAGCAGTACTTA.

This clone was counted at least ten times. The genes are TRBV6-8 and TRBJ1-5, with a weak D call TRBD1 (5 bases). With 5 bases removed from V and 0 bases from J, the gap between germline ends came to 14 bases. Germline-derived CDR1 and CDR2 are MNHGY and SAAAGT. CDR3 length: 16 residues. The CDR3 bases are TGTGCCAGCAGTGGATCACAGGCCTTTAGCAATCAGCCCCAGCATTTT. Translating it yields CASSGSQAFSNQPQHF.

This clone showed up many times. This chain uses TRBV11-3 with TRBJ1-3; weak D call: TRBD1 (5 bases). The V gene lost 1 base and the J gene lost 5 bases, with 27 bases spanning the gap. CDR3 length: 20 amino acids. Germline V gene data show CDR1 as SGHNT and CDR2 as YENEEA. The CDR3 protein is CASSLVAPLGATDGRNTIYF. The DNA of the CDR3 is TGTGCCAGCAGCTTAGTTGCCCCTTTAGGGGCCACAGATGGAAGAAACACCATATATTTT.

The chain employs TRBV5-1 and TRBJ1-4; D may be TRBD1 (5 bases). The V gene lost 4 bases and the J gene lost 7 bases, with 17 bases spanning the gap. The CDR3 runs to 15 residues. The germline gives CDR1 SGHRS, CDR2 YFSETQ. CDR3 in amino acids: CASSLEPGRPEKLFF. CDR3 coding DNA: TGCGCCAGCAGCCTAGAACCGGGACGTCCTGAAAAACTGTTTTTT.